This T cell receptor beta chain was documented in a study of long-term antiretroviral therapy in people with HIV. Study as a whole: Samples from the earliest time points predate the 2015 immediate-ART recommendation by about a decade. General study results and limits: Viral resistance, ART adherence and therapy changes all lacked available data. Comparison with controls showed narrower CDR3 length ranges in HIV repertoires.

Samples held about 0.9-10 million cryopreserved PBMC, and DNA extraction followed. About this clone: The antigen remains unidentified.

The assay, immunoSEQ v3.0, was run at survey level. The assay was immunoSEQ multiplex PCR, and TCRdb's table has in-frame clones only and misses some. Altogether tens of thousands of clones are present, 86% being singletons, with the ten largest covering around 4.7%. The length of the CDR3 is 13 residues. The germline V gene encodes CDR1 SGDLS and CDR2 YYNGEE. The ends were cut back, 2 bases at V and 3 bases at J, with 8 bases in the middle. The material sequenced was unsorted PBMCs, taken 0.1 years before starting antiretroviral therapy. This receptor was obtained from a woman aged 45-65 years with HIV. V is TRBV9 and J is TRBJ1-1, with unresolved D. The CDR3 protein is CASSVEQYTEAFF. The CDR3 DNA reads as TGTGCCAGCAGCGTCGAACAGTACACTGAAGCTTTCTTT.